This record looks at one T cell receptor beta chain sequence and its context. Per germline, CDR1 MGHRA and CDR2 YSYEKL. Trimming stripped 1 base from V and 2 bases from J, with 12 bases between. The CDR3 spans 16 residues. This sample is drawn from a study of blood T cell repertoires in COVID-19. Study context: In each case, the material was cDNA or gDNA derived from T cells, B-cell-depleted T cells, or PBMCs.

Here immunoSEQ multiplex PCR was the method, and the copy in TCRdb shows in-frame clones only, minus some. This sample has some 490,000 clones, with approximately 90% found just once. This rearrangement joins TRBV4-1 to TRBJ2-1, with D perhaps matching TRBD1 (5 bases). The specimen sequenced was PBMCs or T cells enriched from blood (not recorded which). The clonotype comes from a woman aged 55-69 years who had recovered from COVID-19. CDR3 DNA sequence: TGCGCCAGCAGCCAAGTTCGGACACTGGCCTACAATGAGCAGTTCTTC. Amino acid sequence: CASSQVRTLAYNEQFF.